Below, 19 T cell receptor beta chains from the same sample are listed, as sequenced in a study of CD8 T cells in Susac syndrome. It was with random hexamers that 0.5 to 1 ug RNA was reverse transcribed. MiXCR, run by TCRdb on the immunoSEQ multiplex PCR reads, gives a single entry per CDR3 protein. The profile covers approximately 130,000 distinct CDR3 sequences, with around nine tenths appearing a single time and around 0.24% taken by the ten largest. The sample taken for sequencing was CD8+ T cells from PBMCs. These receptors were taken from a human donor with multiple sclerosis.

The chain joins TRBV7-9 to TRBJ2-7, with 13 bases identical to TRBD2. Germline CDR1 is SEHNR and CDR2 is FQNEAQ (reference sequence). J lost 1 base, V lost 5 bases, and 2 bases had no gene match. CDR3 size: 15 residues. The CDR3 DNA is TGTGCCAGCAGCGCGGGACTAGCGGGATCCTACGAGCAGTACTTC. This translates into CASSAGLAGSYEQYF.

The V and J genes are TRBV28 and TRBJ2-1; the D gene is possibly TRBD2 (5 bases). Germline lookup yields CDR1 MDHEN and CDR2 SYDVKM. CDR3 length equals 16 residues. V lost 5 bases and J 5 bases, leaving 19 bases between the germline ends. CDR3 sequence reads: CASSLPGGFINNEQFF. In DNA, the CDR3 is TGTGCCAGCAGTCTCCCCGGAGGATTCATAAACAATGAGCAGTTCTTC.

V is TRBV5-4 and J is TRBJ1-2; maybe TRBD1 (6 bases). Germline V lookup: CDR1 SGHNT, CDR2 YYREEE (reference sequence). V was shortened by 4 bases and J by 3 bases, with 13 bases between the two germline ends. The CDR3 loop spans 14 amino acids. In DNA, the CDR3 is TGTGCCAGCAGCCTTGACAGGCCCTACTATGGCTACACCTTC. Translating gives CASSLDRPYYGYTF.

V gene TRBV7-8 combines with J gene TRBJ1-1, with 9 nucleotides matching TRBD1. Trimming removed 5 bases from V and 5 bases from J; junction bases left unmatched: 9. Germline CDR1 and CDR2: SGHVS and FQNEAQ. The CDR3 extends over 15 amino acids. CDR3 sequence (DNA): TGTGCCAGCAGCGGGGGGGGGACAGGGTTAACTGAAGCTTTCTTT. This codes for CASSGGGTGLTEAFF. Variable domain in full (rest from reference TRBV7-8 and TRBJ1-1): GAGVSQSPRYKVAKRGQDVALRCDPISGHVSLFWYQQALGQGPEFLTYFQNEAQLDKSGLPSDRFFAERPEGSVSTLKIQRTQQEDSAVYLCASSGGGTGLTEAFFGQGTRLTVV.

For the CDR3, the DNA is TGTGCCAGCAGCTTAGCGCTTTTTGGGACTAGCGGGACCGAGCAGTACTTC. Its protein product is CASSLALFGTSGTEQYF. The chain links TRBV7-6 to TRBJ2-7; 13 nucleotides agree with TRBD2. The V segment lost 0 bases and the J segment 6 bases; nucleotides outside the gene matches: 8. CDR1 and CDR2 from the germline V gene are SGHVS and FNYEAQ. The CDR3 totals 17 residues.

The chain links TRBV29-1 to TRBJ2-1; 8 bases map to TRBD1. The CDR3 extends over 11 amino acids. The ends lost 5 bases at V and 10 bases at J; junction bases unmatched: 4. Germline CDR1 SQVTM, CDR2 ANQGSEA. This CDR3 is CSVTGGHEQFF. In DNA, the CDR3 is TGCAGCGTTACAGGGGGTCACGAGCAGTTCTTC.

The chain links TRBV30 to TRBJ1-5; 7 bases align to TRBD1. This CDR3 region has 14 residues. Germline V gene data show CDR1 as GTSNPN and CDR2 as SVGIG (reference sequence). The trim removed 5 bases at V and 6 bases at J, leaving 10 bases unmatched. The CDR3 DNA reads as TGTGCCTGGGGAACCCCCAGGGGGACTCAGCCCCAGCATTTT. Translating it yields CAWGTPRGTQPQHF. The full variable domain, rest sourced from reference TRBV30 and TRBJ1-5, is SQTIHQWPATLVQPVGSPLSLECTVEGTSNPNLYWYRQAAGRGLQLLFYSVGIGQISSEVPQNLSASRPQDRQFILSSKKLLLSDSGFYLCAWGTPRGTQPQHFGDGTRLSIL.

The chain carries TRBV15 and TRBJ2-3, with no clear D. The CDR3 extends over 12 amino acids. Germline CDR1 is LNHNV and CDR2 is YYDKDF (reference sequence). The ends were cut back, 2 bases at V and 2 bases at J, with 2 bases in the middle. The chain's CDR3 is CATSRTTDTQYF. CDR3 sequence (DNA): TGTGCCACCAGCAGAACCACAGATACGCAGTATTTT.

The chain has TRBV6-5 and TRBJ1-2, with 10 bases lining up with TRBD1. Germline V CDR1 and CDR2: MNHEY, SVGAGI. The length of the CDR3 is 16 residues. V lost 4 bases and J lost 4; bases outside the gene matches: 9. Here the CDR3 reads CASSLSGTGVLYGYTF. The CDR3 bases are TGTGCCAGCAGTTTATCCGGGACAGGGGTACTCTATGGCTACACCTTC.

The CDR3 reads CASSLVAGGPNEQFF. The CDR3 bases are TGTGCCAGCAGCTTAGTAGCGGGAGGCCCCAATGAGCAGTTCTTC. The genes are TRBV7-9 and TRBJ2-1; 10 bases align to TRBD2. Losses at the gene ends were 1 base for V and 6 bases for J; bases not matched to a gene: 3. CDR3 length: 15 amino acids. Germline CDR1 and CDR2: SEHNR and FQNEAQ (reference sequence).

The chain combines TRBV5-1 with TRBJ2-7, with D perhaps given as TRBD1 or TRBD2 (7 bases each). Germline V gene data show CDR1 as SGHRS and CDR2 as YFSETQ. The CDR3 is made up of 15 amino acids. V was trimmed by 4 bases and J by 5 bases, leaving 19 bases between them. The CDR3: CASSLGEGAKDEQYF. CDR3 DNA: TGCGCCAGCAGCCTAGGGGAGGGGGCTAAGGACGAGCAGTACTTC. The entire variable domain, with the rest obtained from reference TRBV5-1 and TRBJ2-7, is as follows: KAGVTQTPRYLIKTRGQQVTLSCSPISGHRSVSWYQQTPGQGLQFLFEYFSETQRNKGNFPGRFSGRQFSNSRSEMNVSTLELGDSALYLCASSLGEGAKDEQYFGPGTRLTVT.

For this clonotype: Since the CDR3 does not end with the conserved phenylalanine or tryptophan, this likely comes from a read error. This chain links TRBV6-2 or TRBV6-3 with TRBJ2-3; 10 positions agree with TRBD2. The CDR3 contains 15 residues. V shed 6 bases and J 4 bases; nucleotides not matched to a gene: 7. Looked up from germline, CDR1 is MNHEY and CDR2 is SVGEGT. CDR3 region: CASSLAGEVADTQYL. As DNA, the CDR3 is TGTGCCAGCAGCCTAGCGGGAGAGGTCGCAGATACGCAGTATCTT.

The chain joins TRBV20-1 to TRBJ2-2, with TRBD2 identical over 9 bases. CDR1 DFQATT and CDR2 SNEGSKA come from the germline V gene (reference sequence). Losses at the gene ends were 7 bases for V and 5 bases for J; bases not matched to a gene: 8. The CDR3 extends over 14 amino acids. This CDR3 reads CSVPGTSSTGELFF. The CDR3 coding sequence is TGCAGTGTTCCCGGGACTAGCAGTACCGGGGAGCTGTTTTTT.

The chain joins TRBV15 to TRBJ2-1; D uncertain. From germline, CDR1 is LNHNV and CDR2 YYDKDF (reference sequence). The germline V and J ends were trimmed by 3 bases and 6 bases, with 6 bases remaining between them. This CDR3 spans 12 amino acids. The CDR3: CATSSGTNEQFF. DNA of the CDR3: TGTGCCACCAGCAGCGGTACCAATGAGCAGTTCTTC.

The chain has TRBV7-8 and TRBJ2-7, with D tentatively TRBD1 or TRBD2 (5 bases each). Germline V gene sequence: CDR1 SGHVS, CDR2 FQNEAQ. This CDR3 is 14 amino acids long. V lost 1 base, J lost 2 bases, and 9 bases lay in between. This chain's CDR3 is CASSLGDGPYEQYF. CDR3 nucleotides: TGTGCCAGCAGCTTAGGGGACGGTCCCTACGAGCAGTACTTC.

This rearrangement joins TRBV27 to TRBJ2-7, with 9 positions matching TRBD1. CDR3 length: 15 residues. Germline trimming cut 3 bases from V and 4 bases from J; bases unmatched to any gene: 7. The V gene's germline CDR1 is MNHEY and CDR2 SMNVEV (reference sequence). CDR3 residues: CASSFTGGPPYEQYF. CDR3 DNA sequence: TGTGCCAGCAGTTTCACAGGGGGCCCTCCTTACGAGCAGTACTTC.

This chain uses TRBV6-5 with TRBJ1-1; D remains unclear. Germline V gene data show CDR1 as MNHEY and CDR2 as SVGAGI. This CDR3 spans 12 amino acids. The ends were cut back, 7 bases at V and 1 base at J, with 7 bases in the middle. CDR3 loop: CASTQGNTEAFF. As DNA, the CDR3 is TGTGCCAGCACCCAAGGGAACACTGAAGCTTTCTTT.

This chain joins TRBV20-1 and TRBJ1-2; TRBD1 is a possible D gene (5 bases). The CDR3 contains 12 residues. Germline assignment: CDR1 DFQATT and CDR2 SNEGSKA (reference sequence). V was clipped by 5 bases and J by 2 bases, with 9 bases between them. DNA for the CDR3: TGCAGTGCTCCGGACAAAAACTATGGCTACACCTTC. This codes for CSAPDKNYGYTF.

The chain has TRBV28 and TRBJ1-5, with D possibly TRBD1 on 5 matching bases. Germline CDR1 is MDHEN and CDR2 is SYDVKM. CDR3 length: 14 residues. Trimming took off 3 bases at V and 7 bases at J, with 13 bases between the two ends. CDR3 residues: CASSFGQGNQPQHF. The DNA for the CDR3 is TGTGCCAGCAGTTTTGGGCAGGGAAACCAGCCCCAGCATTTT. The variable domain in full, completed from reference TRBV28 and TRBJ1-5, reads DVKVTQSSRYLVKRTGEKVFLECVQDMDHENMFWYRQDPGLGLRLIYFSYDVKMKEKGDIPEGYSVSREKKERFSLILESASTNQTSMYLCASSFGQGNQPQHFGDGTRLSIL.